What follows describes a single TCR beta chain. Assay used: immunoSEQ multiplex PCR; TCRdb lists only in-frame clones, some missing. The data show a few hundred thousand clones, 80% to 90% seen once. Germline CDR1 SGHKS, CDR2 YYEKEE (reference sequence). With 0 bases removed from V and 1 base from J, the gap between germline ends came to 10 bases. The CDR3 has 15 residues. This record comes from a study of blood T cell repertoires in COVID-19. The V gene is TRBV5-5, the J gene TRBJ1-1; maybe TRBD1 (5 bases). The sequence derives from a young man who had recovered from COVID-19. Sequencing was performed on PBMCs or T cells enriched from blood (not recorded which). In DNA form, the CDR3 reads TGTGCCAGCAGCTTGGGTCCCACAGGGAACACTGAAGCTTTCTTT. This gives the protein CASSLGPTGNTEAFF.